Listed here are 14 T cell receptor beta chains from one sample, sequenced in a study of a mutant IDH1 vaccine in newly diagnosed glioma. Time point specified: week 35, safety follow-up. One vaccine dose held 300 ug of mutant IDH1 20-mer peptide and came with topical imiquimod. No antigen has been identified for these receptors. Clones were read by immunoSEQ multiplex PCR, and TCRdb kept only the in-frame ones, dropping some. The data show about 42,000 clones, roughly four fifths seen once. The material was PBMCs, obtained from a glioma patient whose treatment included an IDH1 peptide vaccine. Every receptor here comes from a woman aged 50 to 65 with glioma.

The rearrangement links TRBV2 to TRBJ2-3, with D perhaps matching TRBD2 (5 bases). This CDR3 contains 14 residues. Germline V lookup: CDR1 SNHLY, CDR2 FYNNEI. V lost 4 bases, J lost 2 bases, and 10 bases lay in between. The CDR3 nucleotides read TGTGCCAGCAGTGTCCAGCGGACCACAGATACGCAGTATTTT. Amino acid sequence: CASSVQRTTDTQYF.

The chain recombines TRBV14 with TRBJ1-2; 11 bases agree with TRBD1. V dropped 4 bases and J dropped 3; count of bases not matched to a gene: 10. CDR3 length: 17 residues. The V gene's germline CDR1 is SGHDN and CDR2 FVKESK. DNA for the CDR3: TGTGCCAGCAGCCCGACTTCCGGGACAGGGGGGGACTATGGCTACACCTTC. Encoded protein: CASSPTSGTGGDYGYTF.

The J gene is TRBJ2-5, the V gene TRBV6-5; D might be TRBD1 or TRBD2, each matching 5 bases. Germline V CDR1 and CDR2: MNHEY, SVGAGI. The CDR3 totals 14 residues. Trimming took 2 bases from V and 0 from J, leaving 7 bases between them. The CDR3 reads CASSYRGHQETQYF. CDR3 nucleotides: TGTGCCAGCAGTTACCGGGGCCACCAAGAGACCCAGTACTTC.

This chain joins TRBV7-2 and TRBJ2-7, with 12 bases aligning to TRBD2. The J segment lost 0 bases and the V segment lost 3 bases, leaving 3 bases of the junction unmatched. CDR1 is SGHTA, CDR2 FQGNSA, per germline. CDR3 length equals 16 residues. The CDR3 nucleotides read TGTGCCAGCAGCTTCCTAGCGGGGGGGAGCTCCTACGAGCAGTACTTC. It specifies CASSFLAGGSSYEQYF. The whole variable domain, remainder taken from reference TRBV7-2 and TRBJ2-7, is GAGVSQSPSNKVTEKGKDVELRCDPISGHTALYWYRQSLGQGLEFLIYFQGNSAPDKSGLPSDRFSAERTGGSVSTLTIQRTQQEDSAVYLCASSFLAGGSSYEQYFGPGTRLTVT.

This chain links TRBV9 with TRBJ2-7, with D perhaps matching TRBD1 (5 bases). The CDR3 runs to 14 residues. The germline V and J ends were trimmed by 4 bases and 5 bases, with 16 bases remaining between them. Germline assignment: CDR1 SGDLS and CDR2 YYNGEE. CDR3: CASSPRQQPHEQYF. In nucleotides, the CDR3 is TGTGCCAGCAGCCCAAGACAGCAGCCGCACGAGCAGTACTTC.

The genes are TRBV4-2 and TRBJ1-2; 10 bases line up with TRBD1. Germline loops: CDR1 LGHNA, CDR2 YNFKEQ. This CDR3 has 14 amino acids. The V gene end was trimmed by 2 bases and the J gene end by 6 bases; junction bases not matched to a gene: 3. The CDR3 coding sequence is TGTGCCAGCAGCCAACAGGGACAGGGGAATGGCTACACCTTC. This encodes CASSQQGQGNGYTF.

This clone was observed a handful of times. The chain has TRBV2 and TRBJ1-2; D perhaps matches TRBD1 (6 bases). Germline lookup yields CDR1 SNHLY and CDR2 FYNNEI. This CDR3 has 13 amino acids. V lost 5 bases to trimming and J lost 3 bases, with 10 bases between them. The CDR3 DNA reads TGTGCCAGCAGTACAGGGCGAGACTATGGCTACACCTTC. It encodes CASSTGRDYGYTF.

The chain joins TRBV5-1 to TRBJ1-3, with 7 bases matching TRBD1. This CDR3 has 14 amino acids. Trimming cost V 4 bases and J 4 bases; bases outside gene matches: 5. CDR1 is SGHRS and CDR2 is YFSETQ in the germline V gene. The CDR3 DNA is TGCGCCAGCAGCCCGGGACAGCTCGGAAACACCATATATTTT. Its protein is CASSPGQLGNTIYF.

This chain links TRBV10-2 with TRBJ1-3; D unresolved. Deletions cut 2 bases from V and 0 bases from J, with 11 bases between. The CDR3 extends over 16 amino acids. Germline lookup yields CDR1 WSHSY and CDR2 SAAADI. The CDR3 nucleotides read TGCGCCAGCAGTGAGACGGCTCTTGACTCTGGAAACACCATATATTTT. Amino acids: CASSETALDSGNTIYF.

This clone has more than one count but fewer than ten. J is TRBJ2-5 and V is TRBV5-1, with 13 bases lining up with TRBD2. Germline V gene data show CDR1 as SGHRS and CDR2 as YFSETQ. This CDR3 contains 16 residues. J lost 7 bases, V lost 4 bases, and 10 bases had no gene match. CDR3 sequence reads: CASSQGTSGDGGTQYF. DNA of the CDR3: TGCGCCAGCAGCCAGGGGACTAGCGGGGACGGTGGGACCCAGTACTTC. Full variable domain (rest looked up from reference TRBV5-1 and TRBJ2-5): KAGVTQTPRYLIKTRGQQVTLSCSPISGHRSVSWYQQTPGQGLQFLFEYFSETQRNKGNFPGRFSGRQFSNSRSEMNVSTLELGDSALYLCASSQGTSGDGGTQYFGPGTRLLVL.

Only one count was recorded for this clone. This chain joins TRBV6-1 and TRBJ1-2; D unresolved. V was pared by 2 bases and J by 4 bases, with 14 bases between. CDR3 size: 15 residues. Germline V CDR1 and CDR2: MNHNS, SASEGT. The CDR3 DNA reads as TGTGCCAGCAGTGAAACCCCGGCGGGCATCTATGGCTACACCTTC. Translated, it gives CASSETPAGIYGYTF.

The CDR3 bases are TGCGCCAGCAGCCAAGCTTCAACAGGGACTTGGACCGGGGAGCTGTTTTTT. This encodes CASSQASTGTWTGELFF. The chain recombines TRBV4-3 with TRBJ2-2; TRBD1 or TRBD2 may be the D gene (6 bases each). This CDR3 is 17 amino acids long. V was shortened by 1 base and J by 5 bases, with 17 bases between the two germline ends. CDR1 and CDR2 from the germline V gene are LGHNA and YSLEER.

The sample holds a few counts of this clone. The genes are TRBV9 and TRBJ2-5; D is possibly TRBD2 (6 bases). V lost 0 bases and J lost 3, with 9 bases in between. The CDR3 contains 14 residues. Germline values: CDR1 SGDLS, CDR2 YYNGEE. DNA of the CDR3: TGTGCCAGCAGCGTAGGGACTATAAAAGAGACCCAGTACTTC. This sequence encodes CASSVGTIKETQYF.

The chain joins TRBV5-1 to TRBJ2-7, with a possible D match to TRBD1 (5 bases). The germline V gene has CDR1 SGHRS and CDR2 YFSETQ. CDR3 size: 16 residues. Trimming pared 0 bases from V and 2 bases from J, leaving 15 bases between. CDR3 DNA sequence: TGCGCCAGCAGCTTGGATGGACAAATTTTAGCCTACGAGCAGTACTTC. Translation gives CASSLDGQILAYEQYF.